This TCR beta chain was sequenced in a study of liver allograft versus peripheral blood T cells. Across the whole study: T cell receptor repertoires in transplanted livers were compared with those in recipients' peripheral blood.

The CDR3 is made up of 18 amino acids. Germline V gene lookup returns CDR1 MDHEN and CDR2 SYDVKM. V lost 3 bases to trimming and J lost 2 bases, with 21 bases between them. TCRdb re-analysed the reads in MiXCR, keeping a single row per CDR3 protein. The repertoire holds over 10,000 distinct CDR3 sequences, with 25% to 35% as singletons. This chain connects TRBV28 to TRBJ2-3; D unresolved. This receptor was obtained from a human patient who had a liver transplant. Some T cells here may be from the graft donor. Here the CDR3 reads CASSFPAPVGSTTDTQYF. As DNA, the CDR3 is TGTGCCAGCAGTTTCCCAGCCCCCGTGGGCTCGACCACAGATACGCAGTATTTT. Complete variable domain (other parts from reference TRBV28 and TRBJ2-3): DVKVTQSSRYLVKRTGEKVFLECVQDMDHENMFWYRQDPGLGLRLIYFSYDVKMKEKGDIPEGYSVSREKKERFSLILESASTNQTSMYLCASSFPAPVGSTTDTQYFGPGTRLTVL.